The clone carrying this T cell receptor beta chain was observed once. Being one base from a much bigger clone, this may be a read error. The investigators amplified TCR beta CDR3 regions from RNA transcripts. HTBI primers were the set used in a first-round RT-PCR of the TCR CDR3. TCRdb re-derived calls from the multiplex PCR reads in MiXCR, one entry per CDR3 protein. The table includes some 550,000 distinct CDR3 sequences, around 20% detected once. These data originate in a study of T cells in Graves' hyperthyroidism and ophthalmopathy. Germline loops: CDR1 SGHNT, CDR2 YYREEE (reference sequence). This CDR3 spans 14 amino acids.

The chain uses TRBV5-4 and TRBJ1-2; no definite D call. The origin of this receptor is a man between 18 and 29 years old with Graves' hyperthyroidism. Specimen: blood. DNA of the CDR3: TGTGCCAGCCGCTTGGATAGTAGAGGCTATGGCTACACCTTC. Residues: CASRLDSRGYGYTF.